The next 26 T cell receptor beta chains were all read from a single sample in a study of blood T cell repertoires in COVID-19 (dated by TCRdb to the early 2020s). Receptor amplification or capture employed the immunoSEQ multiplex PCR assay. TCRdb re-hosts the immuneACCESS table, in-frame sequences only. Its copies lack some clones; in the studies checked, an unresolved V gene accounts for under half of them, and the cause for the rest is not known. The sample table shows about 240,000 clones, and about four fifths are seen once. The biggest ten clones account for 7.5% of the sample. Sequenced: peripheral blood. All receptors come from a woman older than 75 with COVID-19, enrolled during active disease.

The CDR3 region has the DNA TGTGCCAGCAGTCGGCGGCCCGAAGATCTGTTTTTT. This codes for CASSRRPEDLFF. J is TRBJ2-2 and V is TRBV6-6; D ambiguous. This CDR3 has 12 amino acids. V was pared by 5 bases and J by 14 bases, with 15 bases between. Germline CDR1 MNHNY, CDR2 SVGAGI (reference sequence).

The rearrangement links TRBV11-2 to TRBJ2-1; TRBD1 might be the D (6 bases). CDR3 size: 13 residues. CDR1 is SGHAT and CDR2 is FQNNGV in the germline V gene. Trimming shortened V by 2 bases and J by 9 bases, and 11 bases separated the two germline ends. The CDR3 protein is CASSLTGRSEQFF. CDR3 sequence (DNA): TGTGCCAGCAGCTTAACAGGGAGAAGTGAGCAGTTCTTC.

This chain joins TRBV11-1 and TRBJ1-5; D ambiguous. Deletions cut 1 base from V and 5 bases from J, with 6 bases between. This CDR3 has 13 residues. CDR1 SGHAT and CDR2 FQDESV come from the germline V gene (reference sequence). The CDR3, as DNA: TGTGCCAGCAGCTTAGAATCAGATCAGCCCCAGCATTTT. It translates to CASSLESDQPQHF.

This clone was counted a single time. The chain employs TRBV4-1 and TRBJ2-7; tentative D call: TRBD2 (6 bases). The CDR3 contains 13 residues. V was cut by 5 bases and J by 5 bases, with 13 bases left in between. The germline gives CDR1 MGHRA, CDR2 YSYEKL. The CDR3 DNA reads as TGCGCCAGCAGCTTCCGGCCGGGGGACGAGCAGTACTTC. Encoded protein: CASSFRPGDEQYF.

The chain has TRBV30 and TRBJ1-5, with D possibly matching TRBD1 (5 bases). This CDR3 contains 13 residues. Germline assignment: CDR1 GTSNPN and CDR2 SVGIG (reference sequence). V was pared by 2 bases and J by 3 bases, with 8 bases between. CDR3 residues: CAWSSGPNQPQHF. CDR3 nucleotide sequence: TGTGCCTGGAGTTCAGGGCCCAATCAGCCCCAGCATTTT.

V usage is TRBV30 and J usage is TRBJ2-7; TRBD1 matches 7 bases. The germline gives CDR1 GTSNPN, CDR2 SVGIG (reference sequence). The CDR3 has 14 residues. J gave up 0 bases and V 2 bases, and 4 bases lay outside the gene matches. The CDR3 DNA reads as TGTGCCTGGAGTAGGGCAGGGGGCTCCTACGAGCAGTACTTC. This encodes CAWSRAGGSYEQYF.

V is TRBV2 and J is TRBJ2-3; perhaps TRBD2 as D (6 bases). V was clipped by 8 bases and J by 1 base, with 13 bases between them. Per germline, CDR1 SNHLY and CDR2 FYNNEI. The CDR3 sequence is 14 residues long. CDR3 in DNA: TGTGCCAGCTGCTGGAAGCGGGGCACAGATACGCAGTATTTT. Protein sequence: CASCWKRGTDTQYF.

This clone was found a few times. The rearrangement links TRBV30 to TRBJ1-1; D remains ambiguous. Trimming left V 5 bases short and J 8 bases short, with 12 bases between. This CDR3 is built from 11 residues. The germline V gene encodes CDR1 GTSNPN and CDR2 SVGIG (reference sequence). In nucleotides, the CDR3 is TGTGCCTGGTCTCAAGAGTCGGAAGCTTTCTTT. Translating it yields CAWSQESEAFF.

The rearrangement links TRBV12-3 or TRBV12-4 to TRBJ2-1, with D perhaps matching TRBD2 (5 bases). V was shortened by 4 bases and J by 8 bases, with 9 bases between the two germline ends. The CDR3 sequence is 12 residues long. CDR3 nucleotides: TGTGCCAGCAGTTCCTCCGGGGATGAGCAGTTCTTC. Encoded protein: CASSSSGDEQFF.

V is TRBV7-3 and J is TRBJ1-1; 9 bases agree with TRBD1. Trimming at V came to 5 bases and at J to 7 bases, leaving 5 bases not matched to a gene. The CDR3 contains 13 residues. The germline gives CDR1 SGHTA, CDR2 FQGTGA. The chain's CDR3 is CASSRQGGLEAFF. The CDR3 region has the DNA TGTGCCAGCAGCCGACAGGGGGGACTTGAAGCTTTCTTT.

The chain joins TRBV7-9 to TRBJ2-1, with unresolved D. In germline, CDR1 is SEHNR, CDR2 FQNEAQ (reference sequence). The CDR3 extends over 16 amino acids. With 6 bases removed from V and 0 bases from J, the gap between germline ends came to 15 bases. The CDR3 loop is CASSAPTRSSYNEQFF. DNA for the CDR3: TGTGCCAGCAGTGCCCCTACTCGGAGCTCCTACAATGAGCAGTTCTTC.

The CDR3 protein is CASSPRTGADGNTIYF. The CDR3 DNA reads as TGTGCCAGCAGCCCCCGGACAGGGGCTGATGGAAACACCATATATTTT. V is TRBV9 and J is TRBJ1-3; 9 nucleotides agree with TRBD1. The V and J ends lost 4 bases and 3 bases, in that order; junction bases with no gene match: 8. The CDR3 has 16 residues. Germline V gene data show CDR1 as SGDLS and CDR2 as YYNGEE.

The chain carries TRBV28 and TRBJ1-1; possibly TRBD1 for D (6 bases). V lost 3 bases, J lost 6 bases, and 11 bases lay in between. Per the germline V gene, CDR1 is MDHEN and CDR2 is SYDVKM. There are 13 residues in the CDR3. The CDR3 spells CASSLGQSAEAFF. In DNA, the CDR3 is TGTGCCAGCAGTTTGGGACAATCGGCTGAAGCTTTCTTT.

The chain recombines TRBV19 with TRBJ2-7; no reliable D call. V lost 2 bases to trimming and J lost 0 bases, with 8 bases between them. Germline V gives CDR1 LNHDA, CDR2 SQIVND (reference sequence). This CDR3 region has 14 residues. In DNA form, the CDR3 reads TGTGCCAGTAGTATAAGCCCCTACTCCTACGAGCAGTACTTC. Its translation is CASSISPYSYEQYF. Variable domain in full (rest from reference TRBV19 and TRBJ2-7): DGGITQSPKYLFRKEGQNVTLSCEQNLNHDAMYWYRQDPGQGLRLIYYSQIVNDFQKGDIAEGYSVSREKKESFPLTVTSAQKNPTAFYLCASSISPYSYEQYFGPGTRLTVT.

This chain uses TRBV5-1 with TRBJ2-2; 10 bases are shared with TRBD1. The germline V gene has CDR1 SGHRS and CDR2 YFSETQ. The CDR3 consists of 16 residues. After removal of 0 bases from V and 6 bases from J, the junction contained 5 bases not matched to a gene. The CDR3 loop reads CASSLAGTGVAGELFF. The CDR3, as DNA: TGCGCCAGCAGCTTGGCCGGGACAGGGGTGGCCGGGGAGCTGTTTTTT.

J is TRBJ2-2 and V is TRBV3-1 (or the pseudogene TRBV3-2), with 8 bases fitting TRBD2. With V trimmed by 2 bases and J by 0 bases, 2 bases remained unmatched. The germline V gene encodes CDR1 LGHDT and CDR2 YNNKEL (reference sequence). The CDR3 is 16 residues long. The CDR3 is CASSQQLAANTGELFF. The DNA of the CDR3 is TGTGCCAGCAGCCAACAACTAGCGGCGAACACCGGGGAGCTGTTTTTT.

The chain links TRBV5-1 to TRBJ2-7; 7 bases fit TRBD2. The CDR3 length is 13 residues. V dropped 3 bases and J dropped 2; count of bases not matched to a gene: 2. Per germline, CDR1 SGHRS and CDR2 YFSETQ. The CDR3 sequence: CASSSGTTYEQYF. The CDR3 DNA reads TGCGCCAGCAGCTCGGGGACTACCTACGAGCAGTACTTC.

This chain uses TRBV5-1 with TRBJ1-3; 7 nucleotides agree with TRBD1. V was pared by 5 bases and J by 0 bases, with 11 bases of the junction left unmatched. CDR1 is SGHRS and CDR2 is YFSETQ in the germline V gene. The CDR3 spans 17 residues. The CDR3 loop reads CASSFAPQGISGNTIYF. The CDR3 DNA reads TGCGCCAGCAGTTTTGCTCCACAGGGGATCTCTGGAAACACCATATATTTT.

The rearrangement links TRBV27 to TRBJ2-7; 8 bases map to TRBD2. Trimming cost V 5 bases and J 6 bases; bases outside gene matches: 3. Germline CDR1 is MNHEY and CDR2 is SMNVEV (reference sequence). CDR3 size: 12 residues. The CDR3 loop is CASSNAGGEQYF. The CDR3 nucleotides are TGTGCCAGCAGTAACGCGGGGGGCGAGCAGTACTTC.

To note about this clone: Germline is not matched at one junction end, which may reflect a read error. Different DNA sequences within this sample yield the same CDR3. The V and J genes are TRBV18 and TRBJ1-1; D might be TRBD1 (6 bases). The CDR3 spans 16 residues. Germline CDR1 is KGHSH and CDR2 is LQKENI. The CDR3 sequence: CASSPLGAGMNTEAFF. CDR3 bases: TGTGCCAGCTCACCCCTGGGGGCCGGGATGAACACCGAAGCTTTCTTT.

The chain has TRBV11-2 and TRBJ2-2; tentative D call: TRBD1 (7 bases). Germline V gene lookup returns CDR1 SGHAT and CDR2 FQNNGV. V dropped 4 bases and J dropped 4 bases, with 16 bases sitting between them. The CDR3 runs to 16 residues. For the CDR3, the DNA is TGTGCCAGCAGCTCGGAGGGGACAGCCCTCACCGGGGAGCTGTTTTTT. This codes for CASSSEGTALTGELFF.

The rearrangement uses TRBV19 and TRBJ2-2; TRBD2 matches 8 bases. The CDR3 totals 15 residues. Germline CDR1 and CDR2: LNHDA and SQIVND (reference sequence). V was pared by 6 bases and J by 8 bases, with 11 bases of the junction left unmatched. The CDR3 loop reads CASRVTGGRSGELFF. CDR3 nucleotide sequence: TGTGCCAGTAGGGTGACGGGAGGGCGATCTGGGGAGCTGTTTTTT.

This clone appeared once. Written as DNA, the CDR3 is TGTGCCAGCAGCACCGTAGCGGGAGGATCCGGGGAGCTGTTTTTT. This translates into CASSTVAGGSGELFF. This chain joins TRBV7-3 and TRBJ2-2, with 10 bases lining up with TRBD2. The germline V gene encodes CDR1 SGHTA and CDR2 FQGTGA. Trimming removed 5 bases from V and 6 bases from J; junction bases left unmatched: 6. CDR3 length: 15 amino acids.

The chain joins TRBV11-2 to TRBJ2-5; 8 nucleotides line up with TRBD1. The V gene end was trimmed by 4 bases and the J gene end by 3 bases; junction bases not matched to a gene: 1. This CDR3 region has 13 residues. Germline V gene sequence: CDR1 SGHAT, CDR2 FQNNGV. In DNA, the CDR3 is TGTGCCAGCAGCTCGGACAGGGAAGAGACCCAGTACTTC. Translated: CASSSDREETQYF. Looking up the rest from reference TRBV11-2 and TRBJ2-5 gives the full variable domain: EAGVAQSPRYKIIEKRQSVAFWCNPISGHATLYWYQQILGQGPKLLIQFQNNGVVDDSQLPKDRFSAERLKGVDSTLKIQPAKLEDSAVYLCASSSDREETQYFGPGTRLLVL.

The chain links TRBV6-2 or TRBV6-3 to TRBJ1-1; D is unresolved. Germline CDR1 is MNHEY and CDR2 is SVGEGT. The V end was cut by 2 bases, the J end by 7 bases, with 8 bases between. The CDR3 has 12 amino acids. CDR3 sequence reads: CASSYPIHEAFF. CDR3 nucleotides: TGTGCCAGCAGTTACCCGATACATGAAGCTTTCTTT.

This chain connects TRBV12-5 to TRBJ2-3, with D unclear. CDR1 and CDR2 (germline): LGHNT, FRNRAP. CDR3 size: 15 residues. Trimming shortened V by 2 bases and J by 2 bases, and 11 bases separated the two germline ends. CDR3 sequence reads: CASGLSRQYTDTQYF. The CDR3 bases are TGTGCTAGTGGTTTGTCCCGCCAGTACACAGATACGCAGTATTTT.